Below are 30 T cell receptor beta chains sequenced from a single sample in a study of blood T cell repertoires in COVID-19. Profiled with immunoSEQ multiplex PCR; TCRdb holds only in-frame clones, not every one. The table lists tens of thousands of clones, 88% of them singletons, with more than 4.5% in the top ten. The sample taken for sequencing was peripheral blood. These receptors were collected from a man in his sixties with acute or convalescent COVID-19.

CDR3 loop: CASSLPTSGYTDTQYF. The CDR3 region has the DNA TGTGCCAGCAGCTTACCGACTAGCGGCTACACAGATACGCAGTATTTT. The chain couples TRBV7-9 to TRBJ2-3; 9 positions match TRBD2. Germline V gene sequence: CDR1 SEHNR, CDR2 FQNEAQ (reference sequence). The trim removed 2 bases at V and 2 bases at J, leaving 5 bases unmatched. The CDR3 length is 16 residues. Looking up the rest from reference TRBV7-9 and TRBJ2-3 gives the full variable domain: DTGVSQNPRHKITKRGQNVTFRCDPISEHNRLYWYRQTLGQGPEFLTYFQNEAQLEKSRLLSDRFSAERPKGSFSTLEIQRTEQGDSAMYLCASSLPTSGYTDTQYFGPGTRLTVL.

The chain links TRBV6-6 to TRBJ2-7; 9 nucleotides align to TRBD1. CDR1 and CDR2 from the germline V gene are MNHNY and SVGAGI (reference sequence). This CDR3 has 14 residues. V lost 7 bases and J lost 7; bases outside the gene matches: 11. The CDR3 loop is CASTPRTGAGEQYF. The CDR3, as DNA: TGTGCCAGCACCCCCCGGACAGGGGCGGGGGAGCAGTACTTC.

The rearrangement links TRBV27 to TRBJ1-2; D not certain. Germline loops: CDR1 MNHEY, CDR2 SMNVEV (reference sequence). The V end was cut by 5 bases, the J end by 0 bases, with 16 bases between. This CDR3 region has 16 residues. The CDR3 reads CASSHLGRNSNYGYTF. CDR3 DNA: TGTGCCAGCAGTCACCTGGGCCGCAACTCTAACTATGGCTACACCTTC.

The chain has TRBV5-4 and TRBJ1-2, with unresolved D. The germline V gene has CDR1 SGHNT and CDR2 YYREEE (reference sequence). The CDR3 contains 15 residues. Trimming shortened V by 0 bases and J by 2 bases, and 11 bases separated the two germline ends. The CDR3, as DNA: TGTGCCAGCAGCTTGGATAGATTCTCAAACTATGGCTACACCTTC. Amino acids: CASSLDRFSNYGYTF.

This clone was observed a single time. This chain links TRBV5-5 with TRBJ2-1; D remains unclear. This CDR3 comprises 13 residues. The V end lost 4 bases, the J end lost 5 bases, and 10 bases lay between the germline ends. The germline V gene encodes CDR1 SGHKS and CDR2 YYEKEE (reference sequence). CDR3 coding DNA: TGTGCCAGCAGCGTTGGTGGCAACAATGAGCAGTTCTTC. Protein sequence: CASSVGGNNEQFF.

The chain employs TRBV28 and TRBJ1-4; a weak D match, TRBD1 (5 bases). This CDR3 contains 15 residues. V lost 3 bases and J lost 5, with 13 bases in between. Germline V gives CDR1 MDHEN, CDR2 SYDVKM. DNA of the CDR3: TGTGCCAGCAGTTTGTCCAGGGCCCTCAATGAAAAACTGTTTTTT. Protein sequence: CASSLSRALNEKLFF.

The chain recombines TRBV30 with TRBJ1-1, with D tentatively TRBD1 (5 bases). V lost 5 bases and J lost 0, with 10 bases in between. The CDR3 extends over 13 amino acids. Germline V gene lookup returns CDR1 GTSNPN and CDR2 SVGIG (reference sequence). CDR3 bases: TGTGCCTGGTCTAGGGGTATGAACACTGAAGCTTTCTTT. Translated: CAWSRGMNTEAFF.

The chain uses TRBV7-8 and TRBJ2-7; a possible D gene is TRBD1 (5 bases). V lost 2 bases to trimming and J lost 3 bases, with 14 bases between them. Germline loops: CDR1 SGHVS, CDR2 FQNEAQ. This CDR3 is 15 amino acids long. DNA for the CDR3: TGTGCCAGCAGCTTATCATCGACAGCTAGCTACGAGCAGTACTTC. Amino acid sequence: CASSLSSTASYEQYF. Complete variable domain (other parts from reference TRBV7-8 and TRBJ2-7): GAGVSQSPRYKVAKRGQDVALRCDPISGHVSLFWYQQALGQGPEFLTYFQNEAQLDKSGLPSDRFFAERPEGSVSTLKIQRTQQEDSAVYLCASSLSSTASYEQYFGPGTRLTVT.

This rearrangement joins TRBV24-1 to TRBJ2-7, with 12 nucleotides matching TRBD2. CDR3 length: 16 amino acids. The ends lost 5 bases at V and 5 bases at J; junction bases unmatched: 9. Germline loops: CDR1 KGHDR, CDR2 SFDVKD. This CDR3 is CATSARTSGKKNEQYF. The CDR3 DNA is TGTGCCACCAGTGCAAGGACTAGCGGGAAGAAGAACGAGCAGTACTTC.

J is TRBJ1-4 and V is TRBV30, with D perhaps TRBD1 (5 bases). V dropped 1 base and J dropped 7 bases, with 10 bases sitting between them. In germline, CDR1 is GTSNPN, CDR2 SVGIG (reference sequence). The CDR3 totals 13 residues. This CDR3 is CAWSAGHSEKLFF. The CDR3 DNA sequence: TGTGCCTGGAGTGCCGGACACAGTGAAAAACTGTTTTTT.

The chain combines TRBV4-1 with TRBJ2-1; 12 positions agree with TRBD2. From germline, CDR1 is MGHRA and CDR2 YSYEKL. This CDR3 region has 15 residues. J was trimmed by 8 bases and V by 7 bases; bases with no gene match: 9. This CDR3 is CASTRLAGDTDEQFF. CDR3 in DNA: TGCGCCAGCACCCGACTAGCGGGAGATACGGATGAGCAGTTCTTC.

This clone showed up just once. The chain carries TRBV5-8 and TRBJ2-7, with TRBD2 as a possible D gene (5 bases). The CDR3 is 13 amino acids. With 4 bases removed from V and 3 bases from J, the gap between germline ends came to 11 bases. CDR1 is SGHTS and CDR2 is YDEGEE in the germline V gene. CDR3 region: CASSAGNRYEQYF. The DNA for the CDR3 is TGTGCCAGCAGCGCCGGGAACCGCTACGAGCAGTACTTC. Full variable domain (rest looked up from reference TRBV5-8 and TRBJ2-7): EAGVTQSPTHLIKTRGQQATLRCSPISGHTSVYWYQQALGLGLQFLLWYDEGEERNRGNFPPRFSGRQFPNYSSELNVNALELEDSALYLCASSAGNRYEQYFGPGTRLTVT.

The V gene is TRBV19, the J gene TRBJ2-2; the match to TRBD2 covers 7 bases. This CDR3 spans 20 amino acids. CDR1 and CDR2 (germline): LNHDA, SQIVND (reference sequence). V lost 7 bases, J lost 1 base, and 21 bases stayed unmatched. CDR3 nucleotide sequence: TGTGCCAGTAACTACAGCCCCTGGGGGACGGGAGGACTGAACACCGGGGAGCTGTTTTTT. Amino acids: CASNYSPWGTGGLNTGELFF. The entire variable domain, with the rest obtained from reference TRBV19 and TRBJ2-2, is as follows: DGGITQSPKYLFRKEGQNVTLSCEQNLNHDAMYWYRQDPGQGLRLIYYSQIVNDFQKGDIAEGYSVSREKKESFPLTVTSAQKNPTAFYLCASNYSPWGTGGLNTGELFFGEGSRLTVL.

The table lists this clone with a few counts. The genes are TRBV7-9 and TRBJ2-7, with 8 bases that match TRBD2. CDR3 length: 15 amino acids. Germline V gene sequence: CDR1 SEHNR, CDR2 FQNEAQ (reference sequence). V lost 5 bases and J lost 3; bases outside the gene matches: 9. The CDR3 here is CASSPRTSSGYEQYF. CDR3 bases: TGTGCCAGCAGCCCCCGGACTAGCTCGGGCTACGAGCAGTACTTC.

This chain connects TRBV11-1 to TRBJ1-2; TRBD1 agrees at 9 bases. The CDR3 loop spans 14 amino acids. CDR1 and CDR2 from the germline V gene are SGHAT and FQDESV (reference sequence). V trimming: 4 bases; J trimming: 7 bases; junction bases outside the gene matches: 7. CDR3 in DNA: TGTGCCAGCAGCTCCAATGACAGGGGGTTTGGCTACACCTTC. Amino acid sequence: CASSSNDRGFGYTF.

This sequence joins TRBV6-5 and TRBJ1-3; D possibly corresponds to TRBD1 (6 bases). Trimming pared 5 bases from V and 1 base from J, leaving 9 bases between. Germline V lookup: CDR1 MNHEY, CDR2 SVGAGI. The CDR3 extends over 14 amino acids. Here the CDR3 DNA reads TGTGCCAGCAGTCCTGACAGGTCTGGAAACACCATATATTTT. Translating gives CASSPDRSGNTIYF.

This chain connects TRBV19 to TRBJ2-7; TRBD2 agrees at 10 bases. CDR3 length: 14 amino acids. V lost 5 bases, J lost 3 bases, and 4 bases stayed unmatched. Germline V gene data show CDR1 as LNHDA and CDR2 as SQIVND (reference sequence). The CDR3 spells CASSSLAGHYEQYF. The CDR3 DNA is TGTGCCAGTAGTTCACTAGCGGGACACTACGAGCAGTACTTC.

This chain uses TRBV20-1 with TRBJ2-7; 13 bases are a match to TRBD2. Germline-derived CDR1 and CDR2 are DFQATT and SNEGSKA (reference sequence). CDR3 size: 15 residues. V lost 5 bases to trimming and J lost 3 bases; unmatched junction nucleotides: 7. The CDR3 loop reads CSARDGLAGDYEQYF. The CDR3 nucleotides read TGCAGTGCTCGTGATGGACTAGCGGGAGACTACGAGCAGTACTTC.

The chain's CDR3 is CASSVDRFELLAGELFF. CDR3 nucleotide sequence: TGTGCCAGCAGCGTAGATCGGTTTGAGTTGCTCGCCGGGGAGCTGTTTTTT. This sequence joins TRBV9 and TRBJ2-2, with D unresolved. V lost 0 bases, J lost 6 bases, and 18 bases lay in between. From germline, CDR1 is SGDLS and CDR2 YYNGEE. The CDR3 contains 17 residues.

The chain recombines TRBV6-1 with TRBJ2-4; 8 bases are shared with TRBD1. Per the germline V gene, CDR1 is MNHNS and CDR2 is SASEGT. The CDR3 is 15 residues long. The trim removed 4 bases at V and 1 base at J, leaving 3 bases unmatched. CDR3 nucleotides: TGTGCCAGCAGTGTAGCAGGGGGCGCCAAAAACATTCAGTACTTC. Amino acids: CASSVAGGAKNIQYF.

The chain recombines TRBV3-1 (or the pseudogene TRBV3-2) with TRBJ2-7, with a tentative D call TRBD2 (7 bases). Trimming pared 0 bases from V and 5 bases from J, leaving 14 bases between. The CDR3 sequence is 15 residues long. Germline CDR1 LGHDT, CDR2 YNNKEL (reference sequence). The CDR3 DNA follows: TGTGCCAGCAGCCAAGAAGGGGGGAGGGCCAACGAGCAGTACTTC. It translates to CASSQEGGRANEQYF.

The chain employs TRBV5-1 and TRBJ1-1; no definite D call. V lost 0 bases and J 7 bases, leaving 13 bases between the germline ends. This CDR3 is built from 14 residues. Per germline, CDR1 SGHRS and CDR2 YFSETQ. Here the CDR3 DNA reads TGCGCCAGCAGCTTGGTATCTTGGGGAGTTGAAGCTTTCTTT. Protein: CASSLVSWGVEAFF. Using reference TRBV5-1 and TRBJ1-1 for the parts outside the CDR3, the full variable domain is KAGVTQTPRYLIKTRGQQVTLSCSPISGHRSVSWYQQTPGQGLQFLFEYFSETQRNKGNFPGRFSGRQFSNSRSEMNVSTLELGDSALYLCASSLVSWGVEAFFGQGTRLTVV.

This sequence joins TRBV18 and TRBJ2-5; D is unclear. The germline CDR1 and CDR2 sequences are KGHSH and LQKENI. The CDR3 extends over 14 amino acids. V was pared by 2 bases and J by 2 bases, with 9 bases between. CDR3 protein: CASSPATSQETQYF. CDR3 DNA sequence: TGTGCCAGCTCACCAGCGACATCGCAAGAGACCCAGTACTTC.

The chain uses TRBV6-5 and TRBJ1-6; D remains unclear. The CDR3 runs 12 residues. Trimming removed 6 bases from V and 6 bases from J, with 6 bases in between. The germline V gene has CDR1 MNHEY and CDR2 SVGAGI. The CDR3 protein is CASRNSNSPLHF. Here the CDR3 DNA reads TGTGCCAGCAGAAACAGTAATTCACCCCTCCACTTT.

The chain is built from TRBV7-9 and TRBJ2-1; TRBD2 agrees at 9 bases. The V and J ends lost 1 base and 7 bases, in that order; junction bases with no gene match: 8. Germline values: CDR1 SEHNR, CDR2 FQNEAQ (reference sequence). This CDR3 spans 16 amino acids. CDR3 region: CASSLVAGGPGNEQFF. Written as DNA, the CDR3 is TGTGCCAGCAGCTTAGTTGCGGGAGGGCCCGGAAATGAGCAGTTCTTC.

CDR3 sequence: CASSSTGGLASPLHF. CDR3 DNA: TGTGCCAGCAGCTCCACAGGGGGCTTGGCTTCACCCCTCCACTTT. This chain joins TRBV2 and TRBJ1-6; TRBD1 matches 9 bases. This CDR3 comprises 15 residues. Losses at the gene ends were 6 bases for V and 9 bases for J; bases not matched to a gene: 9. In germline, CDR1 is SNHLY, CDR2 FYNNEI. Drawing the rest from reference TRBV2 and TRBJ1-6, the complete variable domain is EPEVTQTPSHQVTQMGQEVILRCVPISNHLYFYWYRQILGQKVEFLVSFYNNEISEKSEIFDDQFSVERPDGSNFTLKIRSTKLEDSAMYFCASSSTGGLASPLHFGNGTRLTVT.

This chain joins TRBV7-6 and TRBJ1-1; D is ambiguous. Germline loops: CDR1 SGHVS, CDR2 FNYEAQ. CDR3 length: 11 amino acids. Deletions cut 5 bases from V and 7 bases from J, with 8 bases between. CDR3 sequence: CASSHIFEAFF. In DNA form, the CDR3 reads TGTGCCAGCAGCCACATTTTTGAAGCTTTCTTT.

The chain uses TRBV19 and TRBJ1-2, with TRBD1 identical over 8 bases. The CDR3 runs 14 residues. Germline values: CDR1 LNHDA, CDR2 SQIVND (reference sequence). J lost 3 bases, V lost 4 bases, and 4 bases had no gene match. The CDR3 region is CASSRAGGDYGYTF. Here the CDR3 DNA reads TGTGCCAGTAGTAGGGCAGGGGGCGACTATGGCTACACCTTC.

This clone has ten or more counts. The gene calls are TRBV2 and TRBJ2-1, with no clear D. The CDR3 contains 12 residues. Trimming removed 3 bases at V and 10 bases at J, with 10 bases between. From germline, CDR1 is SNHLY and CDR2 FYNNEI. CDR3 DNA: TGTGCCAGCAGTGACGCGGCGCAGGAGCAGTTCTTC. Translated: CASSDAAQEQFF.

The chain combines TRBV10-3 with TRBJ2-7, with D perhaps TRBD1 (5 bases). The CDR3 consists of 12 residues. Trimming cost V 6 bases and J 2 bases, with 8 bases left between them. The germline V gene has CDR1 ENHRY and CDR2 SYGVKD. CDR3 nucleotides: TGTGCCATCAGCAGGGAAACCTACGAGCAGTACTTC. Amino acid sequence: CAISRETYEQYF.